Sequencing of this T cell receptor beta chain was carried out in a study of blood T cells in healthy people across ages. J gave up 4 bases and V 4 bases, and 8 bases lay outside the gene matches. The CDR3 loop spans 15 amino acids. Germline lookup yields CDR1 SGHTA and CDR2 FQGNSA. Primers used in a second PCR of about 6 to 11 cycles were a sample-barcoded 5' primer and a J-beta primer mix. TCRdb reprocessed the 5' RACE reads via MiXCR and lists one record per CDR3 protein. The table shows 1.5 million to 2 million distinct CDR3 sequences, with approximately 30% occurring only once. Regarding the study as a whole: The long-lived group displayed more naive CD4+ cells, plus higher diversity, than the aged donors did.

Note on this clonotype: Its antigen is unidentified.

This receptor was identified in a woman aged 25 to 45 in good health. The chain is built from TRBV7-2 and TRBJ2-7; 9 bases fit TRBD2. What was sequenced was blood. CDR3 DNA sequence: TGTGCCAGCAGCTCGCTAGCGGGAAGGCCTTACGAGCAGTACTTC. The encoded protein is CASSSLAGRPYEQYF.